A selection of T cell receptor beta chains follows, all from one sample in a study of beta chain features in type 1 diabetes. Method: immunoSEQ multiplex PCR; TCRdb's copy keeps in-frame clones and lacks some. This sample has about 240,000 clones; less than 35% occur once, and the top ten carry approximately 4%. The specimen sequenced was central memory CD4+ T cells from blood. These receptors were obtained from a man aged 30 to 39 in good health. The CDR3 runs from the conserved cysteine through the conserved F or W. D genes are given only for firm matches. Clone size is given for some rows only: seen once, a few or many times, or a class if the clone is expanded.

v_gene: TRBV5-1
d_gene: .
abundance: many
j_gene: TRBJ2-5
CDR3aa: CASSLWGGGPQETQYF
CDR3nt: TGCGCCAGCAGCTTGTGGGGAGGAGGACCTCAAGAGACCCAGTACTTC

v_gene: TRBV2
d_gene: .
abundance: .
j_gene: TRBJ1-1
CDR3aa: CASSVGGPNTEAFF
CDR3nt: TGTGCCAGCAGTGTTGGAGGGCCGAACACTGAAGCTTTCTTT

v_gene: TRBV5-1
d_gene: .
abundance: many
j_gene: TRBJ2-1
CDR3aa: CASSLAGAEYNEQFF
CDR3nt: TGCGCCAGCAGCTTGGCTGGGGCCGAGTACAATGAGCAGTTCTTC

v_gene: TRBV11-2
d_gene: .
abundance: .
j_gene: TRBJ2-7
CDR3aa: CASSLDPTVRNEQYF
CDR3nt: TGTGCCAGCAGCTTAGATCCTACGGTAAGGAACGAGCAGTACTTC

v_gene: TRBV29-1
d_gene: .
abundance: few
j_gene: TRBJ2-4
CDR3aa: CSVDLDGRKNIQYF
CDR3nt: TGCAGCGTTGACCTGGACGGCCGGAAAAACATTCAGTACTTC

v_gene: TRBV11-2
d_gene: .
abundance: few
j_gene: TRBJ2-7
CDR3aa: CASSLSSFPTYEQYF
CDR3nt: TGTGCCAGCAGCTTAAGTTCCTTCCCGACCTACGAGCAGTACTTC

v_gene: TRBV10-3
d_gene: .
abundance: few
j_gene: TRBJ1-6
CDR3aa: CAISDPTGTANSPLHF
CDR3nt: TGTGCCATCAGTGACCCGACCGGGACGGCGAATTCACCCCTCCACTTT

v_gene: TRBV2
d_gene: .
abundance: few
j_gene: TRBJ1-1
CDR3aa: CASSDSQVNTEAFF
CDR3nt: TGTGCCAGCAGTGACTCACAGGTGAACACTGAAGCTTTCTTT

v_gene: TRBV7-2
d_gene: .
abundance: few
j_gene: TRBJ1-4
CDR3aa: CASSFGNEKLFF
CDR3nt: TGTGCCAGCAGCTTCGGAAATGAAAAACTGTTTTTT

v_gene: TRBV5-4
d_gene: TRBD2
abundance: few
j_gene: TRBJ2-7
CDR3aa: CASSLESGRAYEQYF
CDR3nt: TGTGCCAGCAGCTTGGAAAGCGGGAGGGCATACGAGCAGTACTTC

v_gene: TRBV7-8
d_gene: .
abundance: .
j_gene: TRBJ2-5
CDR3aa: CASSLAGETQYF
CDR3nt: TGTGCCAGCAGCTTAGCTGGGGAGACCCAGTACTTC

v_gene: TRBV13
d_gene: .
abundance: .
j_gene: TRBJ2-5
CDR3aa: CASSLGAGLRETQYF
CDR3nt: TGTGCCAGCAGCTTAGGCGCGGGGCTCAGGGAGACCCAGTACTTC

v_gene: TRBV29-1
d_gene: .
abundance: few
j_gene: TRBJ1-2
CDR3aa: CSVEDNGGYTF
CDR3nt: TGCAGCGTTGAAGATAATGGGGGTTACACCTTC

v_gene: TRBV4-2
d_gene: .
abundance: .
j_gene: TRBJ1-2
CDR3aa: CASSPDAGLGGYGYTF
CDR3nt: TGTGCCAGCAGCCCCGATGCAGGGCTAGGGGGGTATGGCTACACCTTC

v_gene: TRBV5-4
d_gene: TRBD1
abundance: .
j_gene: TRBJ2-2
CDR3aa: CASSFPGGDTGELFF
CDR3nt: TGTGCCAGCAGCTTTCCAGGGGGAGACACCGGGGAGCTGTTTTTT

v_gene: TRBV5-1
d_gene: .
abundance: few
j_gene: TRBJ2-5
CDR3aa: CASSLGNSQETQYF
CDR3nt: TGCGCCAGCAGCTTGGGTAACAGCCAAGAGACCCAGTACTTC

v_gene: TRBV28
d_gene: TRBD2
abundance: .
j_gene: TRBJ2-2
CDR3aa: CASTAGGTNTGELFF
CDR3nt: TGTGCCAGCACGGCGGGAGGGACGAACACCGGGGAGCTGTTTTTT

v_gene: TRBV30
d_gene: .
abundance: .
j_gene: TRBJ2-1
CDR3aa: CAWSAGTYNEQFF
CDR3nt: TGTGCCTGGAGTGCCGGGACTTACAATGAGCAGTTCTTC

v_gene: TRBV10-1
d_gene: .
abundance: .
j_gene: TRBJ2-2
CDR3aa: CASSPRGKTGELFF
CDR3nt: TGCGCCAGCAGCCCCCGGGGGAAAACCGGGGAGCTGTTTTTT

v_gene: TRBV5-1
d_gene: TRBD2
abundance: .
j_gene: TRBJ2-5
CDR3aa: CASSVNGLAGEGTQYF
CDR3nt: TGCGCCAGCAGCGTAAATGGACTAGCGGGAGAAGGGACCCAGTACTTC

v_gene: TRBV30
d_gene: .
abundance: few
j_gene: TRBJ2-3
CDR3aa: CAWSVRQPTSTDTQYF
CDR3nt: TGTGCCTGGAGTGTACGACAGCCGACAAGCACAGATACGCAGTATTTT

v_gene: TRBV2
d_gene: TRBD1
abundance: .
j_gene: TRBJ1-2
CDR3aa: CASSPRDRGGYTF
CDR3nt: TGTGCCAGCAGCCCTCGGGACAGGGGTGGCTACACCTTC

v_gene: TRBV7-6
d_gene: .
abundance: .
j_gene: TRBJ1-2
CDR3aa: CASSLADRSPYGYTF
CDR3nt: TGTGCCAGCAGCTTAGCAGACAGGAGCCCCTATGGCTACACCTTC

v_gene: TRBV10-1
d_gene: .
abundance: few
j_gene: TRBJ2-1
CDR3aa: CASSPPGTPTNEQFF
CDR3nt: TGCGCCAGCAGCCCACCCGGGACCCCTACCAATGAGCAGTTCTTC

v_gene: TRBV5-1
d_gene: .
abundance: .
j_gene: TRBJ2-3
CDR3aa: CASSLETDTQYF
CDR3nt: TGCGCCAGCAGCCTCGAGACAGATACGCAGTATTTT

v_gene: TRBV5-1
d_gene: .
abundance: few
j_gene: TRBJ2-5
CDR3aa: CASQLTGKETQYF
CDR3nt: TGCGCCAGCCAGCTTACGGGAAAAGAGACCCAGTACTTC

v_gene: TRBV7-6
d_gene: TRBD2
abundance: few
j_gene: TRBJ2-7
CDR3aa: CASSPRLAGLEYEQYF
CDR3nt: TGTGCCAGCAGCCCTCGACTAGCGGGGCTAGAGTACGAGCAGTACTTC

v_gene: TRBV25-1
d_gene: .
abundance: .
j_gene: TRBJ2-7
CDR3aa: CASKGDYLEYEQYF
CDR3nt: TGTGCCAGCAAGGGGGACTACCTGGAATACGAGCAGTACTTC

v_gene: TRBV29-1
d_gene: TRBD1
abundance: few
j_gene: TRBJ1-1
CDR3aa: CSVDRGNFGTEAFF
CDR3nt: TGCAGCGTAGACAGGGGGAACTTTGGCACTGAAGCTTTCTTT

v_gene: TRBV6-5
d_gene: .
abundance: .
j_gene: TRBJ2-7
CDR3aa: CASKGSNYEQYF
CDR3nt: TGTGCCAGCAAGGGCAGTAACTACGAGCAGTACTTC

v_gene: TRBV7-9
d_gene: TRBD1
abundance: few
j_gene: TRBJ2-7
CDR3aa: CASSMDRDEQYF
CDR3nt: TGTGCCAGCAGCATGGACAGGGACGAGCAGTACTTC

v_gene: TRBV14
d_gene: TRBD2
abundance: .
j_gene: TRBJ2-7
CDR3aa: CASSLGLATEQYF
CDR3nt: TGTGCCAGCAGCCTCGGACTAGCGACCGAGCAGTACTTC

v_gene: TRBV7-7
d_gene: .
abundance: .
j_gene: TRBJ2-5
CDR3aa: CASSREGETQYF
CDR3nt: TGTGCCAGCAGCCGTGAAGGGGAGACCCAGTACTTC

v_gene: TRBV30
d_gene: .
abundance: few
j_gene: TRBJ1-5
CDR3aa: CAWSKVNQPQHF
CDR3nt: TGTGCCTGGAGTAAGGTCAATCAGCCCCAGCATTTT

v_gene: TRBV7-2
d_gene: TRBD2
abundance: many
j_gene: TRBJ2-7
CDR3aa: CASSETSGRTSTYEQYF
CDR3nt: TGTGCCAGCAGCGAGACTAGCGGGAGGACTTCGACCTACGAGCAGTACTTC

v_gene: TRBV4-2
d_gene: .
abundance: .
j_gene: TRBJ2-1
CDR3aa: CASSQDWGFYNEQFF
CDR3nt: TGTGCCAGCAGCCAAGATTGGGGCTTCTACAATGAGCAGTTCTTC

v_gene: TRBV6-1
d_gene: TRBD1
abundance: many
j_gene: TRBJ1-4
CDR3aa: CASSPPGQREKLFF
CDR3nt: TGTGCCAGCAGCCCCCCGGGACAGCGGGAAAAACTGTTTTTT

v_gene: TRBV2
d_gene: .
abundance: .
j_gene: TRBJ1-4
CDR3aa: CASRNEAFEKLFF
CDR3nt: TGTGCCAGCAGAAATGAGGCTTTCGAAAAACTGTTTTTT

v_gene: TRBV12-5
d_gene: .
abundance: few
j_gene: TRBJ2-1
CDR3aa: CASGFRGQSEQFF
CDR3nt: TGTGCTAGTGGTTTCAGAGGACAGTCTGAGCAGTTCTTC

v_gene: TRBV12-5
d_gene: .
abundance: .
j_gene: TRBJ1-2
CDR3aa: CASGLAENYGYTF
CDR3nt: TGTGCTAGTGGTTTGGCAGAGAACTATGGCTACACCTTC

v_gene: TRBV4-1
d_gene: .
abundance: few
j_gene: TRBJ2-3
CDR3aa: CASSQGTAIRTDTQYF
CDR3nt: TGCGCCAGCAGCCAAGGAACCGCAATTAGGACAGATACGCAGTATTTT

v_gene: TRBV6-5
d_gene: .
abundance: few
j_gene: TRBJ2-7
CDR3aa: CASSGPYEQYF
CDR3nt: TGTGCCAGCTCCGGTCCCTACGAGCAGTACTTC

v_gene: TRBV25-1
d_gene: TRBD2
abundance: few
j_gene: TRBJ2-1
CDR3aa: CASSLTSGGNEQFF
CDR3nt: TGTGCCAGCAGTTTGACTAGCGGGGGCAATGAGCAGTTCTTC

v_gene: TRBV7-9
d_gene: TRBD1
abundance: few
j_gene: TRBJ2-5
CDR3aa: CASSWDSPNAQYF
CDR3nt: TGTGCCAGCAGCTGGGACAGTCCGAACGCCCAGTACTTC

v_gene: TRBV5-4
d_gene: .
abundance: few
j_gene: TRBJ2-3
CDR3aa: CASSLAGGPDTQYF
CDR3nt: TGTGCCAGCAGCTTGGCCGGAGGGCCGGATACGCAGTATTTT

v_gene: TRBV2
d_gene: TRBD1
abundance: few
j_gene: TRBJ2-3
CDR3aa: CASTGQGAGDTQYF
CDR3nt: TGTGCCAGCACCGGACAGGGGGCGGGAGATACGCAGTATTTT

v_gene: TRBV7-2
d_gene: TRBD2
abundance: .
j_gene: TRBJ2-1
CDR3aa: CASSSSGGAYNEQFF
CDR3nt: TGTGCCAGCAGCTCCAGCGGGGGGGCGTACAATGAGCAGTTCTTC

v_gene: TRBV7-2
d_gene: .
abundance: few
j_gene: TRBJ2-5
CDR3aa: CASSLFASVETQYF
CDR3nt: TGTGCCAGCAGCTTATTCGCGTCGGTAGAGACCCAGTACTTC

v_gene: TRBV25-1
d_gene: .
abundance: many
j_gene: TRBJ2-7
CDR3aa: CASSERYRDPYEQYF
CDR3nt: TGTGCCAGCAGTGAGCGCTACAGGGACCCCTACGAGCAGTACTTC

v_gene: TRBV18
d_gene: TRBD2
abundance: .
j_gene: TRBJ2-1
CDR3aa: CASSLGTSSEQFF
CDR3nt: TGTGCCAGCTCTCTCGGGACTAGCAGTGAGCAGTTCTTC

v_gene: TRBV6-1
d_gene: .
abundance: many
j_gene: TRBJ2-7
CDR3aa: CASVLRSEQYF
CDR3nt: TGTGCCAGCGTACTGCGGTCCGAGCAGTACTTC

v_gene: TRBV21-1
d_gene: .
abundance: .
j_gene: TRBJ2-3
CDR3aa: CASRNCPDTQYF
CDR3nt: TGTGCCAGCAGAAATTGCCCGGATACGCAGTATTTT

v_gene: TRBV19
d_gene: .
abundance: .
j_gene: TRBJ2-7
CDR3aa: CASRPRADGSYEQYF
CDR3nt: TGTGCCAGTAGGCCCAGGGCGGACGGTTCGTACGAGCAGTACTTC

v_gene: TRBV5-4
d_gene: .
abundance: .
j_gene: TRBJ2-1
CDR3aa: CASSLGMNEQFF
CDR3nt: TGTGCCAGCAGCTTGGGCATGAATGAGCAGTTCTTC

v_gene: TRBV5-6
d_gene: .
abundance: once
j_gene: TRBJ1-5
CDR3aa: CASSLRSSGGNQPQHF
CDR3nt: TGTGCCAGCAGCCTACGAAGTTCCGGGGGCAATCAGCCCCAGCATTTT

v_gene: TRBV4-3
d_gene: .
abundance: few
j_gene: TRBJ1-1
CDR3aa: CASGLAPVTEAFF
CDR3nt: TGCGCCAGCGGGCTGGCTCCAGTTACTGAAGCTTTCTTT

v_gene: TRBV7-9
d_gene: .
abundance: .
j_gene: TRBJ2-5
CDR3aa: CASSSVIPREGRETQYF
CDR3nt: TGTGCCAGCAGCTCTGTGATCCCCCGGGAAGGGCGAGAGACCCAGTACTTC

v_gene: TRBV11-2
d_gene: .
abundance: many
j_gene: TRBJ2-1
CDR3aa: CASRGVEQFF
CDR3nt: TGTGCCAGCAGGGGGGTGGAGCAGTTCTTC